These T cell receptor beta chains were read from a single sample in a study of T-cell memory formation after mild COVID-19. TCRdb passed the 5' RACE reads through MiXCR, listing each CDR3 protein once. The sample carries around 300,000 distinct CDR3 sequences, roughly 13% recorded once. Sequenced input: PBMCs or a T cell subset sorted from them (not recorded which). The receptors derive from a man younger than 30 who had mild COVID-19 (a few samples of this study predate the infection). Cell type and time point are not known. The CDR3 runs from the conserved cysteine through the conserved F or W. D genes are given only for firm matches. The listing skips clone size in some rows; elsewhere it reads once, few, many or a size class.

TRBV4-1	TRBJ1-4	.	.	CASSPVLQGRRKEKLFF	TGCGCCAGCAGCCCCGTCCTCCAGGGCAGGAGAAAAGAAAAACTGTTTTTT
TRBV18	TRBJ2-3	many	.	CASSPRQGTDTQYF	TGTGCCAGCTCACCAAGGCAGGGGACAGATACGCAGTATTTT
TRBV7-2	TRBJ2-3	many	.	CASSLAPGGVTDTQYF	TGTGCCAGCAGCTTAGCGCCCGGGGGAGTCACAGATACGCAGTATTTT
TRBV12-5	TRBJ2-7	few	.	CASGLVGAYEQYF	TGTGCTAGTGGTTTGGTTGGGGCCTACGAGCAGTACTTC
TRBV25-1	TRBJ2-7	.	.	CASSEFAPPYEQYF	TGTGCCAGCAGTGAATTTGCACCCCCCTACGAGCAGTACTTC
TRBV6-1	TRBJ1-2	.	TRBD1	CASSVRDRDGYTF	TGTGCCAGCAGTGTTCGGGACAGGGATGGCTACACCTTC
TRBV29-1	TRBJ2-1	many	.	CSVVSAVNEQFF	TGCAGCGTTGTTTCGGCCGTCAATGAGCAGTTCTTC
TRBV20-1	TRBJ1-2	few	TRBD1	CSAPRQGRGYTF	TGCAGTGCCCCCCGACAGGGCAGGGGCTACACCTTC
TRBV12-3/TRBV12-4	TRBJ2-1	many	.	CASISWGNEQFF	TGTGCCAGCATTTCCTGGGGGAATGAGCAGTTCTTC
TRBV9	TRBJ1-6	few	.	CASSVTVQGSPLHF	TGTGCCAGCAGCGTAACCGTACAGGGCTCACCCCTCCACTTT
TRBV20-1	TRBJ1-2	.	.	CSATSRFNYGYTF	TGCAGTGCTACCTCCAGGTTTAACTATGGCTACACCTTC
TRBV7-2	TRBJ2-3	few	.	CASSSQAGAGDTQYF	TGTGCCAGCAGCTCCCAAGCCGGAGCGGGAGATACGCAGTATTTT
TRBV5-5	TRBJ1-1	few	.	CASSLVRRSEAFF	TGTGCCAGCAGCCTGGTTAGGAGGTCTGAAGCTTTCTTT
TRBV12-5	TRBJ1-5	few	.	CASANGGEGGSQPQHF	TGTGCTAGTGCCAACGGGGGGGAGGGCGGTAGTCAGCCCCAGCATTTT
TRBV7-6	TRBJ2-7	few	.	CASSSDGSYEQYF	TGTGCCAGCAGTTCAGACGGCAGCTACGAGCAGTACTTC
TRBV4-2	TRBJ1-5	.	TRBD1	CASSQEGQGPQPQHF	TGTGCCAGCAGCCAAGAAGGACAGGGGCCTCAGCCCCAGCATTTT
TRBV4-1	TRBJ2-3	few	.	CASSQVRGGGTDTQYF	TGCGCCAGCAGCCAAGTCCGCGGCGGGGGCACAGATACGCAGTATTTT
TRBV28	TRBJ2-3	.	.	CASSWGGRDTQYF	TGTGCCAGCAGTTGGGGGGGCCGAGATACGCAGTATTTT
TRBV6-5	TRBJ2-5	.	TRBD1	CASSLTGTGGEETQYF	TGTGCCAGCAGTCTAACCGGGACAGGGGGAGAAGAGACCCAGTACTTC
TRBV20-1	TRBJ2-7	few	.	CSARSGSISYEQYF	TGCAGTGCTAGGTCGGGGTCGATCTCCTACGAGCAGTACTTC
TRBV4-3	TRBJ2-3	.	.	CASSQEPYRTDTQYF	TGCGCCAGCAGCCAAGAGCCCTACCGCACAGATACGCAGTATTTT
TRBV4-1	TRBJ2-3	few	.	CASSRLLIRGTDTQYF	TGCGCCAGCAGCCGACTGTTAATTCGGGGCACAGATACGCAGTATTTT
TRBV7-2	TRBJ2-7	.	.	CASSSPFYEQYF	TGTGCCAGCAGCTCCCCCTTCTACGAGCAGTACTTC
TRBV5-1	TRBJ2-2	few	.	CASSRDLGNTGELFF	TGCGCCAGCAGCCGGGACCTTGGGAACACCGGGGAGCTGTTTTTT
TRBV5-5	TRBJ2-2	few	.	CASSLVRAGELFF	TGTGCCAGCAGCTTGGTGCGAGCCGGGGAGCTGTTTTTT
TRBV6-2/TRBV6-3	TRBJ2-1	.	TRBD2	CASKLGLAEGNEQFF	TGTGCCAGCAAACTCGGACTAGCGGAGGGCAATGAGCAGTTCTTC
TRBV5-1	TRBJ1-6	.	TRBD1	CASRKGTGGSYSPLHF	TGCGCCAGCAGAAAAGGGACAGGGGGCTCTTACTCACCCCTCCACTTT
TRBV6-2/TRBV6-3	TRBJ2-7	many	.	CASDFWGSYEQYF	TGTGCCAGCGATTTCTGGGGGTCCTACGAGCAGTACTTC
TRBV4-2	TRBJ1-6	few	.	CASSQERSSPLHF	TGTGCCAGCAGCCAAGAGCGGAGTTCACCCCTCCACTTT
TRBV12-3/TRBV12-4	TRBJ1-5	.	.	CASSDGPLSNQPQHF	TGTGCCAGCAGTGACGGACCCCTCAGCAATCAGCCCCAGCATTTT
TRBV2	TRBJ2-1	.	TRBD2	CASSGRLADYNEQFF	TGTGCCAGCAGTGGGCGACTAGCGGACTACAATGAGCAGTTCTTC
TRBV6-2/TRBV6-3	TRBJ2-6	few	TRBD1	CASSRTGSKFRSGANVLTF	TGTGCCAGCAGCAGGACAGGGAGCAAATTCAGGTCTGGGGCCAACGTCCTGACTTTC
TRBV3-1	TRBJ1-2	.	.	CASSHSRRDYGYTF	TGTGCCAGCAGCCATTCGAGAAGGGACTATGGCTACACCTTC
TRBV20-1	TRBJ2-5	once	TRBD2	CSARGTDSGGGETQYF	TGCAGTGCTAGAGGGACCGATAGCGGGGGCGGAGAGACCCAGTACTTC
TRBV7-2	TRBJ2-3	.	.	CASSPGAVDTQYF	TGTGCCAGCAGCCCGGGGGCGGTAGATACGCAGTATTTT
TRBV19	TRBJ2-7	few	.	CASSITEDWEQYF	TGTGCCAGTAGTATTACAGAAGACTGGGAGCAGTACTTC
TRBV4-1	TRBJ1-6	.	TRBD1	CASSSPGQGNSPLHF	TGCGCCAGCAGCTCACCGGGACAGGGTAATTCACCCCTCCACTTT
TRBV11-2	TRBJ1-2	.	.	CASSLDFGGYGYTYGYTF	TGTGCCAGCAGCTTAGATTTCGGCGGTTATGGGTACACCTATGGCTACACCTTC
TRBV4-1	TRBJ1-6	few	.	CASSQESSYNSPLHF	TGCGCCAGCAGCCAAGAGAGCTCCTATAATTCACCCCTCCACTTT
TRBV12-3/TRBV12-4	TRBJ2-1	many	.	CASTPQGSLYNEQFF	TGTGCCAGCACCCCCCAGGGTAGCCTCTACAATGAGCAGTTCTTC
TRBV6-2/TRBV6-3	TRBJ2-1	few	.	CASSYGSSSYNEQFF	TGTGCCAGCAGTTACGGGTCAAGCTCCTACAATGAGCAGTTCTTC
TRBV28	TRBJ1-1	few	.	CASQTREMNTEAFF	TGTGCCAGCCAGACACGGGAGATGAACACTGAAGCTTTCTTT
TRBV4-1	TRBJ1-4	few	.	CASSQERMNEKLFF	TGCGCCAGCAGCCAAGAACGGATGAATGAAAAACTGTTTTTT
TRBV14	TRBJ2-7	few	.	CASSQGSGYEQYF	TGTGCCAGCAGCCAAGGGTCCGGGTACGAGCAGTACTTC
TRBV20-1	TRBJ1-5	few	.	CSARGDLNQPQHF	TGCAGTGCTAGGGGGGACCTAAATCAGCCCCAGCATTTT
TRBV7-8	TRBJ2-2	few	TRBD2	CASSLGRGDTGELFF	TGTGCCAGCAGCTTAGGACGGGGGGACACCGGGGAGCTGTTTTTT
TRBV20-1	TRBJ2-1	.	TRBD1	CSARDWTGGTYNEQFF	TGCAGTGCTAGAGATTGGACAGGGGGCACATACAATGAGCAGTTCTTC
TRBV11-2	TRBJ1-1	.	.	CASSLKAILGTEAFF	TGTGCCAGCAGCTTAAAAGCGATTCTGGGCACTGAAGCTTTCTTT
TRBV6-5	TRBJ2-3	.	.	CASSYANTQYF	TGTGCCAGCAGTTACGCGAATACGCAGTATTTT
TRBV7-9	TRBJ2-1	.	.	CAAGPELYNEQFF	TGTGCCGCCGGTCCGGAACTATACAATGAGCAGTTCTTC
TRBV11-1	TRBJ2-2	few	.	CASSPGGEITGELFF	TGTGCCAGCAGCCCCGGGGGAGAGATCACCGGGGAGCTGTTTTTT
TRBV20-1	TRBJ1-1	.	.	CSALRLLRTFF	TGCAGTGCTCTCCGACTTCTTCGAACTTTCTTT
TRBV24-1	TRBJ2-3	few	TRBD1	CATSPATGTDTQYF	TGTGCCACCTCCCCCGCGACAGGGACAGATACGCAGTATTTT